The rows below give T cell receptor beta chains drawn from one sample of a study of CD8 T cells in Susac syndrome. MiXCR, applied by TCRdb to the immunoSEQ multiplex PCR reads, yields one record per CDR3 protein. The sample has some 300,000 distinct CDR3 sequences; approximately 91% are singletons. The sequenced sample was CD8+ T cells from PBMCs. These receptors were collected from a human donor with multiple sclerosis. The CDR3 runs from the conserved cysteine through the conserved F or W. D genes are given only for firm matches. Not all rows give a size; the values are once, few, many and, for expanded clones, a class.

D gene | clone size | J gene | V gene | CDR3 length | CDR3 DNA | CDR3 protein
TRBD1 | NA | TRBJ1-1 | TRBV27 | 14 | TGTGCCAGCAGTTCCCCGGGACAGACCCTTGAAGCTTTCTTT | CASSSPGQTLEAFF
NA | NA | TRBJ2-7 | TRBV6-6 | 15 | TGTGCCAGCAGTTACCGCCTGGATTCCAGCGACGAGCAGTACTTC | CASSYRLDSSDEQYF
TRBD1 | NA | TRBJ1-4 | TRBV20-1 | 18 | TGCAGTGCCCTAGGGCTGGACAGGGGTTTTGCAACTAATGAAAAACTGTTTTTT | CSALGLDRGFATNEKLFF
NA | NA | TRBJ2-7 | TRBV13 | 17 | TGTGCCAGCAGCTTAGGCCAGGAGGGGTTAATCTCCTACGAGCAGTACTTC | CASSLGQEGLISYEQYF
NA | NA | TRBJ2-7 | TRBV19 | 14 | TGTGCCAGTAGTAGCGGGGTAAGCTCCTACGAGCAGTACTTC | CASSSGVSSYEQYF
TRBD2 | NA | TRBJ2-1 | TRBV29-1 | 14 | TGCAGCGTTGAAGGAACTAGCGGGATTAATGAGCAGTTCTTC | CSVEGTSGINEQFF
TRBD2 | NA | TRBJ2-1 | TRBV5-4 | 15 | TGTGCCAGCAGCTTGATTGGGACTAGCCCATATGAGCAGTTCTTC | CASSLIGTSPYEQFF
NA | NA | TRBJ2-5 | TRBV29-1 | 14 | TGCAGCGTTGTCTCTCCGAGACACCAAGAGACCCAGTACTTC | CSVVSPRHQETQYF
TRBD2 | NA | TRBJ2-2 | TRBV27 | 16 | TGTGCCAGCAGTCATCCGGGACTAGATTACGCCGGGGAGCTGTTTTTT | CASSHPGLDYAGELFF
TRBD1 | few | TRBJ2-7 | TRBV29-1 | 16 | TGCAGCGTTGAAGTCACGACAGGGGTGGGCTCCTATGAGCAGTACTTC | CSVEVTTGVGSYEQYF
TRBD1 | few | TRBJ1-2 | TRBV6-1 | 16 | TGTGCCAGCAGTACCAGGACAGGGGGCGCTCCCTATGGCTACACCTTC | CASSTRTGGAPYGYTF
NA | NA | TRBJ2-3 | TRBV4-3 | 16 | TGCGCCAGCAGCCAAGAGGTTCCAGCGACCACAGATACGCAGTATTTT | CASSQEVPATTDTQYF
TRBD2 | NA | TRBJ2-7 | TRBV6-5 | 17 | TGTGCCAGCTGTTCCTCCACTACTAGCGGGGCCGCCTACGAGCAGTACTTC | CASCSSTTSGAAYEQYF
TRBD1 | once | TRBJ1-2 | TRBV19 | 15 | TGTGCCAGTAGGACCACGGGACAGGCACGTGATGGCTACACCTTC | CASRTTGQARDGYTF
TRBD2 | NA | TRBJ2-7 | TRBV28 | 14 | TGTGCCAGCAGTTTCGGTCTAGCGGGGTCTGAGCAGTACTTC | CASSFGLAGSEQYF
NA | NA | TRBJ2-1 | TRBV29-1 | 10 | TGCAGCGCAGAAGGGCATGAGCAGTTCTTC | CSAEGHEQFF
NA | few | TRBJ1-5 | TRBV18 | 13 | TGTGCCAGCTCACCTTCGGGAAATCAGCCCCAGCATTTT | CASSPSGNQPQHF
TRBD1 | few | TRBJ2-7 | TRBV28 | 14 | TGTGCCAGCAGTTCCCGGACAGGGGGCTACGAGCAGTACTTC | CASSSRTGGYEQYF
TRBD2 | NA | TRBJ2-1 | TRBV7-9 | 17 | TGTGCCAGCAGCGCCCGGGGTAGCGGGAGTCTCAGCAATGAGCAGTTCTTC | CASSARGSGSLSNEQFF
TRBD2 | few | TRBJ2-7 | TRBV7-2 | 12 | TGTGCCAGCAGCCTCCCTAGCGGCGAGCAGTACTTC | CASSLPSGEQYF
TRBD1 | once | TRBJ2-3 | TRBV9 | 15 | TGTGCCAGCAGCGCCGGGACAGGCACCACAGATACGCAGTATTTT | CASSAGTGTTDTQYF
TRBD1 | NA | TRBJ1-1 | TRBV6-1 | 15 | TGTGCCAGCAGCCCACCGGGACAGATCAACACTGAAGCTTTCTTT | CASSPPGQINTEAFF
NA | NA | TRBJ1-3 | TRBV28 | 14 | TGTGCCAGCAGGCTTTCAGGGCGAACGAACACCATATATTTT | CASRLSGRTNTIYF
TRBD2 | few | TRBJ2-7 | TRBV3-1 | 14 | TGTGCCAGCAGTTTGGGACTAACCGCCTACGAGCAGTACTTC | CASSLGLTAYEQYF
NA | NA | TRBJ1-2 | TRBV6-5 | 12 | TGTGCCAGCAGGATCGGGATGGGTGGCTACACCTTC | CASRIGMGGYTF
NA | NA | TRBJ2-5 | TRBV7-7 | 14 | TGTGCTAGCAGCGAGGGACTTTTCCAAGAGACCCAGTACTTC | CASSEGLFQETQYF
NA | NA | TRBJ2-5 | TRBV7-2 | 14 | TGTGCCAGCAGCTTAGGTCCTAGCATGGAGACCCAGTACTTC | CASSLGPSMETQYF
NA | NA | TRBJ1-1 | TRBV12-3/TRBV12-4 | 15 | TGTGCCAGCAGTTTACCAGGGGAAATATACGCTGAAGCCTTCTTT | CASSLPGEIYAEAFF
TRBD2 | NA | TRBJ2-5 | TRBV4-1 | 15 | TGCGCCAGCAGCCAAATTACTAGCGACCAAGAGACCCAGTACTTC | CASSQITSDQETQYF
NA | NA | TRBJ1-1 | TRBV10-3 | 12 | TGTGCCATCAGTGACCTGACAGTTGAAGCTTTCTTT | CAISDLTVEAFF
TRBD1 | NA | TRBJ1-1 | TRBV15 | 16 | TGTGCCACCAGCAGAGGGACAGGGCTTTTAAACACTGAAGCTTTCTTT | CATSRGTGLLNTEAFF
TRBD1 | NA | TRBJ2-5 | TRBV5-1 | 15 | TGCGCCAGCAGCGCGACCGGGACAGGGTTAGAGACCCAGTACTTC | CASSATGTGLETQYF
NA | NA | TRBJ1-3 | TRBV4-3 | 15 | TGCGCCAGCAGCCAAGGGCGGAGTGACGGAAACACCATATATTTT | CASSQGRSDGNTIYF
TRBD2 | NA | TRBJ2-6 | TRBV20-1 | 16 | TGCAGTGCTACTCCTAGCGGGCCCTCTGGGGCCAACGTCCTGACTTTC | CSATPSGPSGANVLTF
TRBD1 | NA | TRBJ1-2 | TRBV7-9 | 14 | TGTGCCAGCGCATACCGACAGGGGGCCTATGGCTACACCTTC | CASAYRQGAYGYTF
NA | NA | TRBJ2-1 | TRBV2 | 14 | TGTGCCACCCTGGGGGGAATCAGGGGCAATGAGCAGTTCTTC | CATLGGIRGNEQFF
NA | NA | TRBJ2-4 | TRBV5-5 | 15 | TGTGCCAGCAGCTTGGCGGACAGCAATGGGGACATTCAGTACTTC | CASSLADSNGDIQYF
NA | NA | TRBJ2-1 | TRBV27 | 15 | TGTGCCAGCATTCCCTTCGGAAGCTCCTACAATGAGCAGTTCTTC | CASIPFGSSYNEQFF
NA | once | TRBJ1-5 | TRBV9 | 14 | TGTGCCAGCAGCGTAGGGGTTGAGAATCAGCCCCAGCATTTT | CASSVGVENQPQHF
NA | NA | TRBJ1-4 | TRBV2 | 14 | TGTGCCAGCAAGTACGCCGGGTCTAATGAAAAACTGTTTTTT | CASKYAGSNEKLFF
TRBD1 | NA | TRBJ1-2 | TRBV10-3 | 14 | TGTGCCATCAGGAGGGGACAGCTAGGGGATGGCTACACCTTC | CAIRRGQLGDGYTF